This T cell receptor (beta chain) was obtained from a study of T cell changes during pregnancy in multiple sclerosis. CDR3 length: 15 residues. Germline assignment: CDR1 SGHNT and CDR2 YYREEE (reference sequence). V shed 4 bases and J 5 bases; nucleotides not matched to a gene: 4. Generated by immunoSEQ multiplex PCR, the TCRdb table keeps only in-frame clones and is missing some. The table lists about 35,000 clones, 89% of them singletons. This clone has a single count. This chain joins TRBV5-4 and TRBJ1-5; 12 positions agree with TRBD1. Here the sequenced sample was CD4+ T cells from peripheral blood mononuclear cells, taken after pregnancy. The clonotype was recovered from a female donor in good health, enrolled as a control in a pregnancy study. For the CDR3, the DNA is TGTGCCAGCAGCAGGGACAGGGGGCACGATCAGCCCCAGCATTTT. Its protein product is CASSRDRGHDQPQHF.